Listed here is a single T cell receptor beta chain. The multiple sclerosis controls, all treatment-naive patients, had relapsing-remitting disease that was stable or active. This specimen belongs to a study of CD8 T cells in Susac syndrome. Per the germline V gene, CDR1 is GTSNPN and CDR2 is SVGIG (reference sequence). This CDR3 comprises 15 residues. With 0 bases removed from V and 2 bases from J, the gap between germline ends came to 11 bases. The authors reverse transcribed about 0.5 to 1 ug RNA with random hexamers. TCRdb fed the immunoSEQ multiplex PCR reads into MiXCR, producing one record per CDR3 protein. The sample consists of 150,000 to 200,000 distinct CDR3 sequences, approximately 93% of them appearing once.

The rearrangement joins TRBV30 to TRBJ1-5; no clear D gene. The specimen sequenced was CD4+ T cells from PBMCs. This receptor was identified in a human donor with multiple sclerosis. The CDR3 DNA follows: TGTGCCTGGAGTGTAATGGACGCAGGCAATCAGCCCCAGCATTTT. Translating gives CAWSVMDAGNQPQHF. Full variable domain (rest looked up from reference TRBV30 and TRBJ1-5): SQTIHQWPATLVQPVGSPLSLECTVEGTSNPNLYWYRQAAGRGLQLLFYSVGIGQISSEVPQNLSASRPQDRQFILSSKKLLLSDSGFYLCAWSVMDAGNQPQHFGDGTRLSIL.